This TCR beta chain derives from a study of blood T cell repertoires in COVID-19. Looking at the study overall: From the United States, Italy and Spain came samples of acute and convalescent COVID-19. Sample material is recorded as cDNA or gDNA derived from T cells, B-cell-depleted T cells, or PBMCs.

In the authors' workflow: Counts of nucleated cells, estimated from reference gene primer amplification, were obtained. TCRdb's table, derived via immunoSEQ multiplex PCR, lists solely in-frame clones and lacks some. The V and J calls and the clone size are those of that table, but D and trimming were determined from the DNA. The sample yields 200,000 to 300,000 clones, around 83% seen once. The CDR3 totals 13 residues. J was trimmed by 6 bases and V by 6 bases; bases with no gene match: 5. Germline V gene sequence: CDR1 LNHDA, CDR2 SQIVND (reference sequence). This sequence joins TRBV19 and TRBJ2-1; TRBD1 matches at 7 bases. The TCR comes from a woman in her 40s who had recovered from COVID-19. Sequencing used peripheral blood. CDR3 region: CASRGQTANEQFF. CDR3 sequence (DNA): TGTGCCAGTAGGGGACAGACCGCCAATGAGCAGTTCTTC.